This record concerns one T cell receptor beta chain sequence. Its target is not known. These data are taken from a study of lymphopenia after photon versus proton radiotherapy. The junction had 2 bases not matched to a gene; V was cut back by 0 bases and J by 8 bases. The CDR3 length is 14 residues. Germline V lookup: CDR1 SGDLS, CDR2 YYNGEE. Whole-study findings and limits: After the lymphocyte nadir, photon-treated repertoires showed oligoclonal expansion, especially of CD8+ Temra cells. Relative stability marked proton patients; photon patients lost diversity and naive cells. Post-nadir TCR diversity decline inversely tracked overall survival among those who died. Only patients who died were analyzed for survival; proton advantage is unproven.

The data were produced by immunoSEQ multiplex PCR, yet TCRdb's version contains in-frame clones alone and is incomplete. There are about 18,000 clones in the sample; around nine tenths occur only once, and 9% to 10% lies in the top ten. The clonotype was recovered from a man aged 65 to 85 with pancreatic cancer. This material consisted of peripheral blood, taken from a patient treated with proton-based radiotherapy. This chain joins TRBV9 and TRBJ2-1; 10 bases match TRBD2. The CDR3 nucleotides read TGTGCCAGCAGCGTAGTAGCGGGGGGCGATGAGCAGTTCTTC. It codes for CASSVVAGGDEQFF.